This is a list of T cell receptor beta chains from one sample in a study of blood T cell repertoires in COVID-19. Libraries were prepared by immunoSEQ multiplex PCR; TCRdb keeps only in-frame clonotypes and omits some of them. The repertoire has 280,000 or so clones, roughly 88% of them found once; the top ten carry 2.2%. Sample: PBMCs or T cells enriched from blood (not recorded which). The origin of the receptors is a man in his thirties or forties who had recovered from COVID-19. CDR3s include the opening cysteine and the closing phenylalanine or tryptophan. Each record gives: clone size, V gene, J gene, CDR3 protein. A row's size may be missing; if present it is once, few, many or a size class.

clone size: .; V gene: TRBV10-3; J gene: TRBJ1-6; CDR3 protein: CAISGQGSNSPLHF
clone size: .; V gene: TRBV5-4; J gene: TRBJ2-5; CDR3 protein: CASSFALANQETQYF
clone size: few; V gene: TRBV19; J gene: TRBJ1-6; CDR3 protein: CASSRRFATGVYDNSPLHF
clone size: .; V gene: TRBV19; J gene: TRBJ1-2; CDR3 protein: CASRNIDYGYTF
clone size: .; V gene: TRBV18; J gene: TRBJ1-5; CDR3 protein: CASSPETNSNQPQHF
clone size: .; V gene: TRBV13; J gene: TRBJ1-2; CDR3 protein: CASSLGLPGTNYGYTF
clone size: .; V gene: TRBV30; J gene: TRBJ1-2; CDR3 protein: CAWSGGDRGPYYGYTF
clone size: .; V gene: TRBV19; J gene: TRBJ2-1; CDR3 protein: CASNTGSSYNEQFF
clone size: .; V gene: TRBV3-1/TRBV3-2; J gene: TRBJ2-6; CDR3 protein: CASSPLDGSGANVLTF
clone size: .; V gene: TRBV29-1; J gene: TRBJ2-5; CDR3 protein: CSGSSGYRETQYF
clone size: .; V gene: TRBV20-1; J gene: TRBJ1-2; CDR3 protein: CSASRPAGVLFGYTF
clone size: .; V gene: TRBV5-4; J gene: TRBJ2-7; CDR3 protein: CASSARDRSPEQYF
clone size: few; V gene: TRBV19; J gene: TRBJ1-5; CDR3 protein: CASSKGRGYSNQPQHF
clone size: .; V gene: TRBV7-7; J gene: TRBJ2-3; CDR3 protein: CASSEGTGGPDTQYF
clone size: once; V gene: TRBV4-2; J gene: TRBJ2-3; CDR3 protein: CASSRDRGTDTQYF
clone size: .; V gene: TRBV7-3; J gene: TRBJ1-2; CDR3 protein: CASSLPGRYTF
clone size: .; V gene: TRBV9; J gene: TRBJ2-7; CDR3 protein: CASSARTGSFYEQYF
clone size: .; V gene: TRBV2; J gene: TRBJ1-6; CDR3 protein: CASSTGTGRGSPLHF
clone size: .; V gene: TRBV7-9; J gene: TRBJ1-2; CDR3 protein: CASSLQGAEYGYTF
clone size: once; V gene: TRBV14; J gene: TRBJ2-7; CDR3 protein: CASSHPTGSYEQYF
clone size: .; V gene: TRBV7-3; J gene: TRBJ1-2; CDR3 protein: CASSPWTGPQPYGYTF
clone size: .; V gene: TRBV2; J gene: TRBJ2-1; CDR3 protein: CASRLYNEQFF
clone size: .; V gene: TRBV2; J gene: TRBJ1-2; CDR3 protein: CASSEGQNYGYTF
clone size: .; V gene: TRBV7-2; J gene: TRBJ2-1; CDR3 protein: CASSPSSGGSSYNEQFF
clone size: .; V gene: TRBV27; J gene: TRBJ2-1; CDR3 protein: CASSFSLAGGLYEQFF
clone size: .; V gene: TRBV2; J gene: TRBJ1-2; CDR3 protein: CATAGTGGRLDYGYTF